This T cell receptor (beta chain) appears in the sequencing data of a study of blood T cell repertoires in COVID-19. Study details: There were acute and convalescent COVID-19 samples, and they came from the United States, Italy and Spain. In each case, the material was cDNA or gDNA derived from T cells, B-cell-depleted T cells, or PBMCs.

This CDR3 is 21 amino acids long. V dropped 4 bases and J dropped 3; count of bases not matched to a gene: 15. Germline-derived CDR1 and CDR2 are MDHEN and SYDVKM. In the authors' workflow: For nucleated cells, counts were estimated from reference gene primer amplification. The method was immunoSEQ multiplex PCR; TCRdb's version includes in-frame clones alone and lacks a portion of them. V, J and clone size were drawn from that table, and D and trimming were deduced from the DNA. The sample has around 300,000 clones; around nine tenths are singletons. The receptor was isolated from a woman between 40 and 55 years old who had recovered from COVID-19. The rearrangement links TRBV28 to TRBJ2-2, with 15 nucleotides matching TRBD2. The sequencing input was peripheral blood. The CDR3 DNA reads TGTGCCAGCAGTTCGCAATTCGGGACTAGCGGGAGGCGTTGGGACACCGGGGAGCTGTTTTTT. Residues: CASSSQFGTSGRRWDTGELFF.